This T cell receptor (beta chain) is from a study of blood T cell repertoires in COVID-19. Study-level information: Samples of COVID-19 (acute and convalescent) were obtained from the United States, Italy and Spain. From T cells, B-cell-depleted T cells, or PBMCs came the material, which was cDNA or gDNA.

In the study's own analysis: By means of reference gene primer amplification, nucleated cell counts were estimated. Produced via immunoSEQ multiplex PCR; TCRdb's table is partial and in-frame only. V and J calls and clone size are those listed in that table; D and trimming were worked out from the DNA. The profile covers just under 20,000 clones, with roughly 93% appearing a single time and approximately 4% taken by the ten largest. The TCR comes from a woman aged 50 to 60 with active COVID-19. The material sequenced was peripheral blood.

This CDR3 is CASSIDRAQSEKLFF. The CDR3 nucleotides read TGCGCCAGCAGCATAGACAGGGCGCAGAGTGAAAAACTGTTTTTT. The V gene is TRBV5-1, the J gene TRBJ1-4, with 7 bases that match TRBD1. This CDR3 comprises 15 residues. In germline, CDR1 is SGHRS, CDR2 YFSETQ. V gave up 4 bases and J gave up 7 bases; unmatched junction bases: 10.